This T cell receptor beta chain was captured by sequencing in a study of patients and donors after allogeneic stem cell transplantation. TCRdb processed the RT-PCR reads anew with MiXCR; each CDR3 protein has one entry. Of 80,000 to 90,000 distinct CDR3 sequences detected, about 44% appear once; the ten largest clones hold 50% to 75%. The CDR3 length is 15 residues. With V trimmed by 7 bases and J by 6 bases, 11 bases remained unmatched. The TCR comes from a human donor who was either an allogeneic HSCT recipient or a stem cell or donor lymphocyte infusion donor (not recorded which). It is not recorded whose cells these are; they may come from a transplant donor. This chain joins TRBV12-3 or TRBV12-4 and TRBJ1-2, with TRBD1 identical over 10 bases. Sequenced input: blood, either unsorted or a sorted T cell fraction (not recorded which). The CDR3 reads CASNPFGTGENGYTF. For the CDR3, the DNA is TGTGCCAGCAACCCTTTTGGGACAGGGGAGAATGGCTACACCTTC.